The present TCR beta chain was sequenced within a study of shared clonotypes between healthy human individuals. The study's findings and limits: In having few donors, the study represented limited genetic and exposure-history diversity.

Generated by immunoSEQ multiplex PCR, the TCRdb table keeps only in-frame clones and is missing some. The data hold 450,000 or so clones, with 77% observed a single time. About this clone: Its antigen remains unknown. In the same sample, other DNA sequences code for this CDR3.

Donors, healthy HIV-negative adults, lacked recent acute infections or vaccinations. Sequencing used PBMCs. This clonotype was sampled from a woman between 40 and 55 years old in good health. Some clones in this sample may be carry-over from other donors' samples.

The CDR3 sequence: CASSPPGTGLYGYTF. In DNA form, the CDR3 reads TGTGCCAGCAGTCCACCCGGGACAGGGCTGTATGGCTACACCTTC. The rearrangement uses TRBV28 and TRBJ1-2; TRBD1 matches 9 bases. There are 15 residues in the CDR3. V trimming: 5 bases; J trimming: 5 bases; junction bases outside the gene matches: 9. Per the germline V gene, CDR1 is MDHEN and CDR2 is SYDVKM.